The clone carrying this T cell receptor (beta chain) occurred a few times. What it recognizes is unknown. The germline CDR1 and CDR2 sequences are MNHEY and SMNVEV (reference sequence). The CDR3 is 12 amino acids. V was cut by 7 bases and J by 9 bases, with 15 bases left in between. This entry is derived from a study of blood T cells in healthy people across ages. A second roughly 6 to 11 cycle PCR used barcoded and J-beta primers. Each cDNA molecule received a tag from a template-switch adaptor that had 12 random nucleotides. TCRdb ran MiXCR on the 5' RACE reads and lists one entry per CDR3 protein. The table lists hundreds of thousands of distinct CDR3 sequences, less than 40% of them singletons. Whole-study findings and limits: The lack of PBMC sorting stopped any conclusive naive versus antigen-experienced comparison.

The chain joins TRBV27 to TRBJ1-1, with D possibly TRBD1 on 5 matching bases. Sequenced: blood. The source of this sequence is a woman over 75 in good health. The CDR3 spells CASTTNSGQAFF. The CDR3 bases are TGTGCCAGCACTACTAACTCGGGGCAAGCTTTCTTT.